This paragraph covers one TCR beta chain sequence. Which antigen it targets is not known. Sequencing was carried out with an Illumina HiSeq 2000. 5'RACE template switching, by which a universal primer site and unique molecular identifiers were added, was used to make TCR beta cDNA libraries. Synthesis of cDNA was primed from the TCR beta constant segment and was followed by two consecutive PCR amplification steps. Under the source paper's analysis protocol: Reads were demultiplexed and grouped by UMI with MIGEC, and clonotypes were assembled and quantified with MiTCR. Only TCR cDNA sequences supported by at least two reads were kept to exclude erroneous sequences. The tcR package was used for downstream repertoire analysis, and clonotypes were matched across fractions by CDR3 nucleotide sequence plus V segment. Antigen specificity was annotated against VDJdb with VDJmatch, allowing one amino acid substitution in CDR3. With the reads reprocessed by TCRdb, a single entry stands for each CDR3 protein sequence and no DNA is reported. In this record, the V and J calls reflect TCRdb's handling and not the investigators' own analysis. This sample's records show roughly 430,000 distinct CDR3 sequences. The biggest ten clones account for more than 7% of the sample.

HCMV serostatus was determined by detecting HCMV-specific IgG in serum with a commercial ELISA kit. Ficoll density gradient centrifugation was used to isolate peripheral blood mononuclear cells from blood. CDR1 and CDR2 (KGHSH, LQKENI) derive from the germline V gene. The CDR3 holds 17 amino acids from the cysteine to the phenylalanine. No DNA is listed. This entry is derived from a study of T cells expressing NK-cell markers (dated by TCRdb to 2019 to 2021). With regard to the full study: Eight or nine donors provided sorted CD3+CD56+NKG2C+, CD3+CD56+NKG2C- and CD3+CD56-NKG2C+ T-cell subsets, whose TCR beta-chain repertoires were profiled. Among the eight sequenced donors, only one was HCMV-seronegative, while the other seven were HCMV-seropositive. Randomly selected healthy volunteers, three men and five women, were used as the eight sequenced donors. Illumina HiSeq 2000/2500, MiSeq or NextSeq was used to sequence libraries as 2 x 150 bp reads. Broad study findings and their caveats: Whether the expanded NKG2C-expressing T cell clones were specific for HCMV antigens was left unclear. In several donors, the dominant CD3+CD56+NKG2C+ clonotypes were found to rank among the top 10 CD8+ clonotypes and to make up about 1.0-8% of CD8+ T cells. Those dominant clonotypes were again the most abundant among CD3+CD56-NKG2C+ cells in four donors, at roughly 25-60.1%.

In this chain, TRBV18 is recombined with TRBJ2-6; TCRdb's D call, TRBD1, is unchecked because there is no DNA. This receptor was identified in a woman between 18 and 70 years old in good health. Sequences were obtained from blood T cells: a sorted CD56 or NKG2C T cell subset, CD4+ or CD8+ T cells, or bulk PBMC T cells (not recorded which). This receptor has the CDR3 CASSLRTGSSGANVLTF.